This entry is about one T cell receptor beta chain. Its specificity is not known. The data belong to a study of OX40 agonist ivuxolimab in advanced cancers. For the study at large: As their treatment, patients were administered ivuxolimab, an agonistic anti-OX40 (CD134) antibody. Mean age around 60 years, range roughly 20 to 85; just over 80% male.

At cycle 4 day 1, cycle 7 day 1, and baseline, blood was sampled. Study-level points and caveats: Average numbers of expanded clones were greater in CD8+ T cells than in CD4+.

Assay: immunoSEQ multiplex PCR; the TCRdb copy retains only in-frame clones and omits some. There are tens of thousands of clones in the sample; around 85% occur only once, and about 15% lies in the top ten. The TCR originated in an adult with an advanced solid tumor such as melanoma, head and neck, liver or kidney cancer. Sample: CD4+ or CD8+ T cells sorted from blood, taken in a trial of the OX40 agonist ivuxolimab.

For the CDR3, the DNA is TGTGCCAGCAGCTTGTCCGGGGGCCTTACGAACAATGAGCAGTTCTTC. Translating gives CASSLSGGLTNNEQFF. V is TRBV5-4 and J is TRBJ2-1; D could derive from TRBD1 or TRBD2 (6 bases each). From germline, CDR1 is SGHNT and CDR2 YYREEE (reference sequence). CDR3 size: 16 residues. V lost 1 base and J lost 5, with 16 bases in between.